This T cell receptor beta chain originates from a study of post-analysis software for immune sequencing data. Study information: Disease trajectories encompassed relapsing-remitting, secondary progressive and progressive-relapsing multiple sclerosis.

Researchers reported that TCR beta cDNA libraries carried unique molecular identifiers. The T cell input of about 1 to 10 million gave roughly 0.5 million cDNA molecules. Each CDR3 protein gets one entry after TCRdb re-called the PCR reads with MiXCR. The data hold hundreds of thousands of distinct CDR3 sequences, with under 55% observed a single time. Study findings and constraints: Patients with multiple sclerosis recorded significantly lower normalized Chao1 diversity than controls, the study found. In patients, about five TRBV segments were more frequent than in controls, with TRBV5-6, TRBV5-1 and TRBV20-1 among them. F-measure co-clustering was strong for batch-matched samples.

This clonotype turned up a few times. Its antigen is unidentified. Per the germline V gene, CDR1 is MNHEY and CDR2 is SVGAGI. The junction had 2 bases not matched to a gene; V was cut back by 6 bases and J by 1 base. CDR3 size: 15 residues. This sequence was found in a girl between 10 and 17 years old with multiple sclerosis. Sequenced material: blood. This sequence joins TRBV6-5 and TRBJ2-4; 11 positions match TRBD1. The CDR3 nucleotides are TGTGCCAGCAGCCGGGACAGGGGGGCCAAAAACATTCAGTACTTC. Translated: CASSRDRGAKNIQYF.